This T cell receptor (beta chain) was sequenced for a study of blood T cell repertoires in COVID-19. Study details: The study drew acute and convalescent COVID-19 samples from the United States, Italy and Spain. The cDNA or gDNA used as material had been derived from T cells, B-cell-depleted T cells, or PBMCs.

This clone has just one count. The repertoire was sequenced with immunoSEQ multiplex PCR; TCRdb's copy has only in-frame clones and lacks some. The table lists under 250,000 clones, around 83% of them singletons. The sequencing input was peripheral blood. This sequence was found in a woman in her seventies with COVID-19, enrolled during active disease.

The CDR3 DNA is TGCAGTGCTAGTTCCCCCTTTCCCTCGGGACAGGGGTTCTCCTATGGCTACACCTTC. Protein sequence: CSASSPFPSGQGFSYGYTF. The V gene is TRBV20-1, the J gene TRBJ1-2; 10 bases map to TRBD1. This CDR3 is built from 19 residues. Trimming at V came to 3 bases and at J to 4 bases, leaving 20 bases not matched to a gene. The germline gives CDR1 DFQATT, CDR2 SNEGSKA (reference sequence).